This T cell receptor beta chain was observed in a study of cytomegalovirus exposure and HLA in healthy donors. A word on this clone: Its antigen is unidentified. One end of the junction does not line up with germline, which may come from a read error.

Study conclusions and caveats: A later analysis showed HLA-associated TCR beta chains outstripping equally common others in clonal expansion. The availability of immune exposure information extended only to CMV serostatus.

Germline CDR1 SGHTA, CDR2 FQGTGA. CDR3 length: 13 amino acids. PCR employed 60 Vbeta and 13 Jbeta primers. Produced via immunoSEQ multiplex PCR; TCRdb's table is partial and in-frame only. The sample has 150,000 or so clones; roughly 75% are singletons. Sequencing was done on a sample of PBMCs. The chain carries TRBV7-3 and TRBJ1-2; TRBD1 aligns across 8 bases. The clonotype was recovered from a woman aged 50 to 60 in good health and CMV-seropositive. The CDR3, as DNA: TGTGCCAGCACTTCCACCGCAGCAGGGGGCGCGTTCTTC. Its translation: CASTSTAAGGAFF.